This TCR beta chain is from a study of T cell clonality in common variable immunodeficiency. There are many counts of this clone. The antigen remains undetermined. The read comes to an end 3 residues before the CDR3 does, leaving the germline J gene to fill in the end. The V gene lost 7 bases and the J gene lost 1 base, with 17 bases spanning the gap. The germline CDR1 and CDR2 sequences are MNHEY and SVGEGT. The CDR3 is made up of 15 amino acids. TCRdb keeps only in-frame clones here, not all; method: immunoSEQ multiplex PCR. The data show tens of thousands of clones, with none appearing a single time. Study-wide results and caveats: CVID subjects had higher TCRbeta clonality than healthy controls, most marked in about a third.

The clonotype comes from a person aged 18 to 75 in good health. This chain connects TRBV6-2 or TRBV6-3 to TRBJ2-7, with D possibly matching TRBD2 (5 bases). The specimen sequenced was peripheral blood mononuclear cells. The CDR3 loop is CASNSERTTSYEQYF. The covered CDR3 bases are TGTGCCAGCAACTCGGAGCGGACGACTTCCTACGAG.